This T cell receptor beta chain originates from a study of regulatory T cells in long-lasting Graves disease. On this clonotype itself: Just one base apart from a much larger clone, this may be a read error.

iRepertoire HTBI primers and Arm-PCR of CDR3 regions built TCR beta libraries. Under the authors' procedure: Identification of gene segments yielded more than 60 TRBV and over 12 TRBJ across samples. TCRdb called the multiplex PCR reads again in MiXCR, with one record for every CDR3 protein. It is TCRdb's table, rather than the study itself, that gives the V and J calls and clone size. Among about 620,000 distinct CDR3 sequences listed, around 17% were seen once. Time point defined: newly diagnosed GD, antithyroid drugs for less than 3 months. TCR sequences were obtained from RNA taken from PBMCs. CDR3 size: 14 residues. Germline CDR1 is LGHDT and CDR2 is YNNKEL (reference sequence). Trimming removed 0 bases from V and 8 bases from J, with 13 bases in between. The sample also formed part of further work on T cells in Graves' hyperthyroidism and ophthalmopathy.

The V gene is TRBV3-1, the J gene TRBJ1-2; no definite D call. The TCR originated in a young woman with Graves disease. The sample in question was peripheral blood mononuclear cells (PBMCs), obtained at new diagnosis, from a patient treated with antithyroid drugs. CDR3 bases: TGTGCCAGCAGCCAAGATCCTAGCGGGTTAGGCTACACCTTC. Its translation is CASSQDPSGLGYTF.